The next 30 T cell receptor beta chains were all read from a single sample in a study of T cell repertoires in cytomegalovirus infection. MiXCR, applied by TCRdb to the reads, yields one record per CDR3 protein. The sample lists some 300,000 distinct CDR3 sequences, 8% to 10% seen once, with over 2.5% in the top ten. Input material: PBMCs. The receptor set was obtained from a human donor in good health (CMV status not recorded). Some clones in this sample may be carry-over from other donors' samples.

This clonotype showed up many times. V and J are TRBV6-2 or TRBV6-3 and TRBJ2-2; a possible D gene is TRBD2 (6 bases). The CDR3 has 14 residues. Germline assignment: CDR1 MNHEY and CDR2 SVGEGT. V was cut by 5 bases and J by 6 bases, with 13 bases left in between. CDR3 bases: TGTGCCAGCAGTATTAGCGGTGGATCCGGGGAGCTGTTTTTT. This translates into CASSISGGSGELFF.

This clonotype was observed a handful of times. The gene calls are TRBV6-5 and TRBJ1-4; the D is unclear. The germline V gene has CDR1 MNHEY and CDR2 SVGAGI. Between the trimmed V and J ends, which lost 6 bases and 5 bases, there was a span of 13 bases. This CDR3 region has 14 residues. The CDR3 DNA is TGTGCCAGCAGCCCGGGCTTACGGAATGAAAAACTGTTTTTT. Its translation: CASSPGLRNEKLFF.

This clonotype has at least ten counts. The chain links TRBV19 to TRBJ1-2, with a weak D call TRBD1 (5 bases). The ends were cut back, 4 bases at V and 4 bases at J, with 16 bases in the middle. Per germline, CDR1 LNHDA and CDR2 SQIVND (reference sequence). CDR3 size: 15 residues. CDR3 residues: CASSTPGLISYGYTF. In nucleotides, the CDR3 is TGTGCCAGTAGTACACCGGGACTTATAAGCTATGGCTACACCTTC.

The sample holds many counts of this clonotype. In nucleotides, the CDR3 is TGTGCCAGCAGCCCCGACAGGGGTAATGAGCAGTTCTTC. It codes for CASSPDRGNEQFF. This chain uses TRBV7-3 with TRBJ2-1; 8 bases align to TRBD1. With 5 bases clipped from V and 7 bases from J, the junction kept 4 bases outside the gene matches. The CDR3 has 13 residues. Germline lookup yields CDR1 SGHTA and CDR2 FQGTGA.

This clonotype has ten or more counts. One junction end does not reproduce the germline sequence, and a read error may be involved. This chain uses TRBV7-7 with TRBJ2-5, with 7 nucleotides matching TRBD1. CDR3 length: 15 amino acids. Germline V lookup: CDR1 SSHAT, CDR2 FNYEAQ (reference sequence). The CDR3 region is CASSLEGARGETQYF. CDR3 DNA: TGTGCTAGCAGCTTAGAGGGGGCCCGAGGGGAGACCCAGTACTTC.

In this sample, this clonotype turned up many times. The chain couples TRBV6-2 or TRBV6-3 to TRBJ2-2; 12 bases agree with TRBD2. Germline V gene lookup returns CDR1 MNHEY and CDR2 SVGEGT. The CDR3 runs 18 residues. J gave up 7 bases and V 7 bases, and 16 bases lay outside the gene matches. The CDR3 protein is CASKDRKLLAGGGGELFF. In DNA form, the CDR3 reads TGTGCCAGCAAAGACCGAAAGCTACTAGCGGGGGGCGGCGGGGAGCTGTTTTTT.

This clonotype came up many times. This sequence joins TRBV29-1 and TRBJ2-3, with 8 positions matching TRBD2. Germline values: CDR1 SQVTM, CDR2 ANQGSEA. V was clipped by 3 bases and J by 0 bases; unmatched bases: 2. There are 14 residues in the CDR3. The CDR3 loop is CSVDSGGSTDTQYF. Here the CDR3 DNA reads TGCAGCGTTGATTCGGGGGGGAGCACAGATACGCAGTATTTT.

Comment on this clonotype: A much larger clone is a single base away; this may be a read error. This rearrangement joins TRBV12-3 or TRBV12-4 to TRBJ2-2; 8 positions agree with TRBD1. CDR3 length equals 15 residues. Trimming cost V 7 bases and J 3 bases; bases outside gene matches: 7. The CDR3 region has the DNA TGTGCCAGCATCCAAGGACAGGGCTACACCGGGGAGCTGTTTTTT. Its translation: CASIQGQGYTGELFF.

This clonotype was picked up many times. The chain recombines TRBV6-4 with TRBJ2-3; 8 bases line up with TRBD2. CDR3 length: 15 residues. Germline trimming cut 6 bases from V and 1 base from J; bases unmatched to any gene: 6. From germline, CDR1 is MRHNA and CDR2 SNTAGT. CDR3 in amino acids: CASSPLTSGTDTQYF. In nucleotides, the CDR3 is TGTGCCAGCAGCCCCCTGACTAGCGGCACAGATACGCAGTATTTT.

This clonotype was counted ten times or more. Written as DNA, the CDR3 is TGTGCCAGCAGCCGCGGCCTCAATGAGCAGTTCTTC. Its translation is CASSRGLNEQFF. V usage is TRBV5-5 and J usage is TRBJ2-1; unclear D gene. There are 12 residues in the CDR3. Trimming pared 4 bases from V and 6 bases from J, leaving 8 bases between. The V gene's germline CDR1 is SGHKS and CDR2 YYEKEE (reference sequence).

This clonotype was seen repeatedly, ten times or more. The chain is built from TRBV6-1 and TRBJ1-5; no clear D. Germline assignment: CDR1 MNHNS and CDR2 SASEGT. V lost 9 bases and J 2 bases, leaving 17 bases between the germline ends. This CDR3 is 15 amino acids long. CDR3 bases: TGTGCCAGTGATGACCGTGAATCGGGCAATCAGCCCCAGCATTTT. Its protein is CASDDRESGNQPQHF.

This clonotype was observed at least ten times. The chain employs TRBV28 and TRBJ2-1; TRBD2 aligns across 8 bases. This CDR3 is built from 13 residues. Germline assignment: CDR1 MDHEN and CDR2 SYDVKM. V lost 2 bases to trimming and J lost 8 bases; unmatched junction nucleotides: 2. In nucleotides, the CDR3 is TGTGCCAGCAGTTTAAACGGGAGGGATGAGCAGTTCTTC. The encoded protein is CASSLNGRDEQFF.

This clonotype has ten or more counts. The chain joins TRBV27 to TRBJ2-1; 8 positions agree with TRBD2. Germline V gene sequence: CDR1 MNHEY, CDR2 SMNVEV (reference sequence). This CDR3 is built from 13 residues. Trimming cost V 5 bases and J 6 bases; bases outside gene matches: 3. As DNA, the CDR3 is TGTGCCAGCAGTGCAGCGGGGGCCAATGAGCAGTTCTTC. Translation: CASSAAGANEQFF.

This clonotype was recorded many times. This chain uses TRBV7-8 with TRBJ2-2; D is perhaps TRBD1 (6 bases). This CDR3 is 16 amino acids long. Germline V gives CDR1 SGHVS, CDR2 FQNEAQ. Trimming took off 5 bases at V and 5 bases at J, with 18 bases between the two ends. CDR3 in DNA: TGTGCCAGCAGCACCAGCAGGGGTCCAGGAACCGGGGAGCTGTTTTTT. Protein sequence: CASSTSRGPGTGELFF.

This clonotype was seen at least ten times. The gene calls are TRBV6-2 or TRBV6-3 and TRBJ2-1; 7 nucleotides match TRBD1. Germline CDR1 and CDR2: MNHEY and SVGEGT. The length of the CDR3 is 17 residues. Unmatched junction bases numbered 8, after V lost 0 bases and J lost 3 bases. The CDR3 DNA is TGTGCCAGCAGTTACTCGCCCCCACAGGGGCTCTACAATGAGCAGTTCTTC. Its translation is CASSYSPPQGLYNEQFF.

The genes are TRBV4-2 and TRBJ2-2; 9 nucleotides line up with TRBD2. The germline V gene encodes CDR1 LGHNA and CDR2 YNFKEQ. This CDR3 has 17 amino acids. With V trimmed by 1 base and J by 2 bases, 5 bases remained unmatched. The CDR3 nucleotides are TGTGCCAGCAGCCAAGGCAAGGGGACTAGCAACACCGGGGAGCTGTTTTTT. This translates into CASSQGKGTSNTGELFF.

The chain recombines TRBV6-2 or TRBV6-3 with TRBJ2-3; 11 nucleotides line up with TRBD1. Germline assignment: CDR1 MNHEY and CDR2 SVGEGT. CDR3 length: 15 amino acids. J lost 4 bases, V lost 6 bases, and 6 bases had no gene match. The CDR3 sequence: CASSPDRGPADTQYF. The CDR3 region has the DNA TGTGCCAGCAGCCCGGACAGGGGGCCGGCAGATACGCAGTATTTT.

A few counts support this clonotype. J is TRBJ2-7 and V is TRBV29-1; 7 bases match TRBD1. V lost 7 bases, J lost 3 bases, and 9 bases stayed unmatched. Germline V gives CDR1 SQVTM, CDR2 ANQGSEA. The CDR3 loop spans 13 amino acids. CDR3 coding DNA: TGCAGCGCTACAACAGGGGCGGACTACGAGCAGTACTTC. Amino acids: CSATTGADYEQYF.

CDR3 nucleotide sequence: TGCGCCAGCAGCTTGGCGGCAGATTCCTACGAGCAGTACTTC. This sequence encodes CASSLAADSYEQYF. The chain uses TRBV5-1 and TRBJ2-7; D uncertain. The CDR3 contains 14 residues. Germline values: CDR1 SGHRS, CDR2 YFSETQ. Trimming left V 0 bases short and J 1 base short, with 8 bases between. Full variable domain (rest looked up from reference TRBV5-1 and TRBJ2-7): KAGVTQTPRYLIKTRGQQVTLSCSPISGHRSVSWYQQTPGQGLQFLFEYFSETQRNKGNFPGRFSGRQFSNSRSEMNVSTLELGDSALYLCASSLAADSYEQYFGPGTRLTVT.

This clonotype was detected ten times or more. The rearrangement uses TRBV20-1 and TRBJ1-5, with D uncertain. V was shortened by 0 bases and J by 1 base, with 19 bases between the two germline ends. This CDR3 has 18 residues. The germline V gene encodes CDR1 DFQATT and CDR2 SNEGSKA (reference sequence). This CDR3 reads CSARDLGRTTASNQPQHF. The CDR3 nucleotides read TGCAGTGCTAGAGATCTGGGCAGGACCACGGCGAGCAATCAGCCCCAGCATTTT.

This clonotype was seen repeatedly, ten times or more. This chain connects TRBV5-5 to TRBJ2-2, with 9 bases identical to TRBD2. Germline loops: CDR1 SGHKS, CDR2 YYEKEE (reference sequence). The CDR3 is made up of 16 amino acids. V lost 2 bases and J lost 4; bases outside the gene matches: 6. The CDR3 DNA reads as TGTGCCAGCAGCTTCTCTAGCGGGGACCTCACCGGGGAGCTGTTTTTT. Encoded protein: CASSFSSGDLTGELFF. Combining the CDR3 with reference TRBV5-5 and TRBJ2-2 gives the whole variable domain DAGVTQSPTHLIKTRGQQVTLRCSPISGHKSVSWYQQVLGQGPQFIFQYYEKEERGRGNFPDRFSARQFPNYSSELNVNALLLGDSALYLCASSFSSGDLTGELFFGEGSRLTVL.

This clonotype has ten or more counts. The rearrangement joins TRBV3-1 to TRBJ2-2; TRBD2 aligns across 11 bases. Germline values: CDR1 LGHDT, CDR2 YNNKEL (reference sequence). This CDR3 spans 15 amino acids. The junction had 3 bases not matched to a gene; V was cut back by 0 bases and J by 9 bases. CDR3 sequence (DNA): TGTGCCAGCAGCCAAGAAAGACTAGCGGGGAGGGAGCTGTTTTTT. It translates to CASSQERLAGRELFF. Supplemented by reference TRBV3-1 and TRBJ2-2, the full variable domain reads DTAVSQTPKYLVTQMGNDKSIKCEQNLGHDTMYWYKQDSKKFLKIMFSYNNKELIINETVPNRFSPKSPDKAHLNLHINSLELGDSAVYFCASSQERLAGRELFFGEGSRLTVL.

This clonotype has a count of ten or more. The chain joins TRBV5-6 to TRBJ2-1; 9 nucleotides agree with TRBD1. Per germline, CDR1 SGHDT and CDR2 YYEEEE. The CDR3 runs to 15 residues. V was clipped by 4 bases and J by 4 bases; unmatched bases: 6. This CDR3 reads CASSKPGQGYNEQFF. The CDR3 region has the DNA TGTGCCAGCAGCAAACCGGGACAGGGATACAATGAGCAGTTCTTC. The full variable domain, its missing parts supplied by reference TRBV5-6 and TRBJ2-1, is DAGVTQSPTHLIKTRGQQVTLRCSPKSGHDTVSWYQQALGQGPQFIFQYYEEEERQRGNFPDRFSGHQFPNYSSELNVNALLLGDSALYLCASSKPGQGYNEQFFGPGTRLTVL.

The chain combines TRBV14 with TRBJ2-1; no clear D. Germline loops: CDR1 SGHDN, CDR2 FVKESK. The CDR3 is made up of 13 amino acids. V lost 0 bases and J lost 8, with 8 bases in between. This CDR3 is CASSQEFRYEQFF. The CDR3, as DNA: TGTGCCAGCAGCCAAGAATTTCGGTATGAGCAGTTCTTC.

This chain uses TRBV6-2 or TRBV6-3 with TRBJ2-2, with D hard to call. The CDR3 totals 14 residues. Germline V gives CDR1 MNHEY, CDR2 SVGEGT. Trimming removed 7 bases from V and 1 base from J, with 10 bases in between. CDR3 sequence reads: CASKRLRNTGELFF. CDR3 nucleotides: TGTGCCAGCAAGCGACTTCGGAACACCGGGGAGCTGTTTTTT.

The chain has TRBV29-1 and TRBJ1-5; 7 nucleotides line up with TRBD1. CDR3 length: 14 amino acids. The V gene end was trimmed by 4 bases and the J gene end by 6 bases; junction bases not matched to a gene: 9. Germline V gene sequence: CDR1 SQVTM, CDR2 ANQGSEA. The CDR3 loop reads CSVVETGSSQPQHF. In DNA form, the CDR3 reads TGCAGCGTTGTGGAGACAGGGTCTTCTCAGCCCCAGCATTTT.

There are many counts of this clonotype. J is TRBJ2-3 and V is TRBV29-1, with TRBD2 identical over 7 bases. CDR1 SQVTM and CDR2 ANQGSEA come from the germline V gene. V shed 7 bases, J shed 2 bases, and the junction held 9 bases outside the gene matches. CDR3 size: 14 residues. The CDR3 loop is CSAGSGTDTDTQYF. CDR3 nucleotide sequence: TGCAGCGCCGGCAGCGGGACTGACACAGATACGCAGTATTTT.

The table lists this clonotype with a few counts. The V and J genes are TRBV18 and TRBJ1-2; D ambiguous. The CDR3 has 15 amino acids. CDR1 is KGHSH, CDR2 LQKENI, per germline. Trimming removed 3 bases from V and 0 bases from J, with 11 bases in between. The CDR3 protein is CASSPLTEANYGYTF. The CDR3 DNA follows: TGTGCCAGCTCACCCCTTACGGAAGCTAACTATGGCTACACCTTC. The full variable domain, with the rest looked up from reference TRBV18 and TRBJ1-2, is NAGVMQNPRHLVRRRGQEARLRCSPMKGHSHVYWYRQLPEEGLKFMVYLQKENIIDESGMPKERFSAEFPKEGPSILRIQQVVRGDSAAYFCASSPLTEANYGYTFGSGTRLTVV.

This clonotype was recorded many times. J is TRBJ1-2 and V is TRBV7-2, with D uncertain. V was clipped by 5 bases and J by 0 bases, with 10 bases between them. The CDR3 consists of 14 residues. Germline CDR1 SGHTA, CDR2 FQGNSA. CDR3 in amino acids: CASSRDRANYGYTF. The CDR3 region has the DNA TGTGCCAGCAGCCGCGACCGCGCTAACTATGGCTACACCTTC. Supplemented by reference TRBV7-2 and TRBJ1-2, the full variable domain reads GAGVSQSPSNKVTEKGKDVELRCDPISGHTALYWYRQSLGQGLEFLIYFQGNSAPDKSGLPSDRFSAERTGGSVSTLTIQRTQQEDSAVYLCASSRDRANYGYTFGSGTRLTVV.

The chain joins TRBV7-2 to TRBJ1-1; D possibly corresponds to TRBD1 (5 bases). Germline CDR1 is SGHTA and CDR2 is FQGNSA. Deletions cut 6 bases from V and 4 bases from J, with 18 bases between. CDR3 length equals 15 residues. CDR3 in DNA: TGTGCCAGCAGGTTACGTCCGGGGGGGGGCACTGAAGCTTTCTTT. Its protein is CASRLRPGGGTEAFF.